This TCR beta chain was documented in a study of T cells in Graves' hyperthyroidism and ophthalmopathy. As for the study in general: Before treatment of any kind, peripheral blood was taken at initial diagnosis.

The CDR3 spans 13 residues. CDR1 is GTSNPN and CDR2 is SVGIG in the germline V gene (reference sequence). Deletions cut 3 bases from V and 1 base from J, with 9 bases between. Study findings and constraints: Most thyroid clonotypes that were expanded above 0.001 also turned up in blood.

The CDR3 regions of TCR beta were amplified from RNA transcripts. With the HTBI primer set, the TCR CDR3 went through a first round of RT-PCR. TCRdb itself ran the multiplex PCR reads through MiXCR, one entry per CDR3 protein. The sample shows about 250,000 distinct CDR3 sequences, approximately 25% of them seen only once. The study included ophthalmopathy patients with Clinical Activity Score at least 3, NOSPECS grade at least 4 and duration under 3 months. A patient was excluded if there was uncontrolled infection, other autoimmune disease, pregnancy or lactation. This clonotype was observed at least ten times. Its antigen is not known.

The sequence was collected from a woman aged 40-49 years with Graves' ophthalmopathy. The V gene is TRBV30, the J gene TRBJ1-1; D remains unclear. The sample taken for sequencing was blood. CDR3 sequence: CAWSTAGNTEAFF. Written as DNA, the CDR3 is TGTGCCTGGAGCACGGCAGGGAACACTGAAGCTTTCTTT.